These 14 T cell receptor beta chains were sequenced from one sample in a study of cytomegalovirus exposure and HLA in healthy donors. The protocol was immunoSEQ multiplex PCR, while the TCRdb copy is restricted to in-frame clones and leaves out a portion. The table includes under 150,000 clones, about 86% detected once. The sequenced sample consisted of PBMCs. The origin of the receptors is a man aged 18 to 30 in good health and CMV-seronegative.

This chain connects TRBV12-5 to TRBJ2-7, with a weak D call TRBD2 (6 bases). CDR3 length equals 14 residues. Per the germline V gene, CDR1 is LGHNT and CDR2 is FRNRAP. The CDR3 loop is CASSPGLPRMEQYF. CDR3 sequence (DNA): TGTGCCTCCTCGCCGGGACTCCCCCGGATGGAGCAGTACTTC.

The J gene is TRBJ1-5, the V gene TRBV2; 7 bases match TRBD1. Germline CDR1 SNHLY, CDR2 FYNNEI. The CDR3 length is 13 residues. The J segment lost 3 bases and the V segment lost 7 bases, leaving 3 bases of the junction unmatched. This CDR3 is CASTGQANQPQHF. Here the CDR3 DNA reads TGTGCCAGCACAGGACAGGCCAATCAGCCCCAGCATTTT.

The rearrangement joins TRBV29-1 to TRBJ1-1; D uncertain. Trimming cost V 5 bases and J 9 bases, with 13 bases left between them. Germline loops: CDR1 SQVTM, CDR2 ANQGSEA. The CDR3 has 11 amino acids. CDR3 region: CSVLIGEQAFF. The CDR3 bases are TGCAGCGTTCTGATCGGGGAGCAAGCTTTCTTT.

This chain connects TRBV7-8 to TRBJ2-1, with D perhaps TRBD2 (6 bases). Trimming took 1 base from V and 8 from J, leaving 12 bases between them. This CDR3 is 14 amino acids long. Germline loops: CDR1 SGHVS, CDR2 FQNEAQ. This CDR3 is CASSLVGWGDEQFF. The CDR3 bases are TGTGCCAGCAGCTTAGTTGGCTGGGGGGATGAGCAGTTCTTC.

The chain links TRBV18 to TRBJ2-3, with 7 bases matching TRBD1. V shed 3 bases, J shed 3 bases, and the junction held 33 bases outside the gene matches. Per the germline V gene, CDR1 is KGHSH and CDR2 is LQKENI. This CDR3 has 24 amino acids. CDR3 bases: TGTGCCAGCTCACCCTTCCGGACAGGAGACTGGCGCGGACGGATGGGGTCCCGGACAGATACGCAGTATTTT. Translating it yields CASSPFRTGDWRGRMGSRTDTQYF.

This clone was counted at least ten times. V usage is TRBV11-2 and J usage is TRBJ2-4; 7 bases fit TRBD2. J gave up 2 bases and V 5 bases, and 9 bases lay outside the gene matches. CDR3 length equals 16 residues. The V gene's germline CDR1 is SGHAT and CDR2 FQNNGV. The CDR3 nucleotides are TGTGCCAGCAGCCGCTCGAGCGGGGCAACCAAAAACATTCAGTACTTC. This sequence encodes CASSRSSGATKNIQYF.

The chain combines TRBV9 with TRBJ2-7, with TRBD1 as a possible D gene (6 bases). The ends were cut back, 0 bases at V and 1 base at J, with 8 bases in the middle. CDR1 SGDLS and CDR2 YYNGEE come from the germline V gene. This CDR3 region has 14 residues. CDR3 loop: CASSVATGSYEQYF. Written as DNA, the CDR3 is TGTGCCAGCAGCGTAGCTACAGGGTCCTACGAGCAGTACTTC.

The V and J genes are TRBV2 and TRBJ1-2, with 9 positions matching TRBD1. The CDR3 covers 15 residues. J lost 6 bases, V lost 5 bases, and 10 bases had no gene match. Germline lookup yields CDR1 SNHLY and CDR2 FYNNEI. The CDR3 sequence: CASSSSGQGWDGYTF. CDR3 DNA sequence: TGTGCCAGCAGTTCCTCGGGACAGGGTTGGGATGGCTACACCTTC.

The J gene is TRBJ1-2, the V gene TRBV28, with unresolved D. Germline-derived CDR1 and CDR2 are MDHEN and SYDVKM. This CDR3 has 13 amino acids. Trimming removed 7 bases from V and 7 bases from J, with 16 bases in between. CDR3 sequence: CASMYSGRVGYTF. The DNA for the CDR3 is TGTGCCAGCATGTACAGTGGGCGGGTTGGCTACACCTTC.

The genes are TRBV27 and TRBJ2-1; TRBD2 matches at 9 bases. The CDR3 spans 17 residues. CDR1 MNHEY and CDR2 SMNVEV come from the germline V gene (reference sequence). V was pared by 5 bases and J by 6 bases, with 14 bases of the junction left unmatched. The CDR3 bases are TGTGCCAGCAGTACTAGGGGGACTAGCCTTGGGGGCAATGAGCAGTTCTTC. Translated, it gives CASSTRGTSLGGNEQFF.

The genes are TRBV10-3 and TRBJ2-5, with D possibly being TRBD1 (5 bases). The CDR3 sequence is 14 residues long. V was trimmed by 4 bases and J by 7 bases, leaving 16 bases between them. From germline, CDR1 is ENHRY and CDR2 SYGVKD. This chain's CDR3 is CAISGQKLSGTQYF. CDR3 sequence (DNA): TGTGCCATCAGTGGACAGAAACTCTCCGGGACCCAGTACTTC.

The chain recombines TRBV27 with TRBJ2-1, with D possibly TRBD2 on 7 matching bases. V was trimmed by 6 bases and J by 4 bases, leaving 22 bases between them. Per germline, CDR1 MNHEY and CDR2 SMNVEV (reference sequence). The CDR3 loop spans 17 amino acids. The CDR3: CASSRKGGIDRYNEQFF. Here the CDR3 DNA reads TGTGCCAGCAGCCGGAAGGGGGGGATCGACAGGTACAATGAGCAGTTCTTC.

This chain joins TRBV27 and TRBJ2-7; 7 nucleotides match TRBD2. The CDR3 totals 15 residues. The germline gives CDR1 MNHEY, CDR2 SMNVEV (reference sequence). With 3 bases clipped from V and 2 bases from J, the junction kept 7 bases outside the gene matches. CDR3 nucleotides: TGTGCCAGCAGTTTTCGGCGGGGGACGACCTACGAGCAGTACTTC. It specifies CASSFRRGTTYEQYF.

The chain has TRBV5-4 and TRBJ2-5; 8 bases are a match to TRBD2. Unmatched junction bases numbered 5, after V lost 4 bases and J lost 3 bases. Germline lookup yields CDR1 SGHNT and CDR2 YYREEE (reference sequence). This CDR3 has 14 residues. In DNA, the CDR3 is TGTGCCAGCAGCCAGTCGACTAGCGAAGAGACCCAGTACTTC. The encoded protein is CASSQSTSEETQYF.